This T cell receptor beta chain emerged from a study of T cells in Graves' hyperthyroidism and ophthalmopathy. Study results and limitations: Ophthalmopathy, as predicted by the model, came a median around 6.7 months after the prediction. Blood shared most expanded thyroid clonotypes above 0.001.

Exclusion of patients followed from uncontrolled infection, other autoimmune disease, pregnancy or lactation. A word on this clonotype: The antigen is not known.

The CDR3 covers 14 residues. Trimming left V 4 bases short and J 1 base short, with 10 bases between. Template material for amplifying TCR beta CDR3 regions consisted of RNA transcripts. A first-round RT-PCR of the TCR CDR3 used the HTBI primer set. In TCRdb, the multiplex PCR reads were re-called with MiXCR into one record per CDR3 protein. The data contain nearly 250,000 distinct CDR3 sequences, more than 20% of them seen just once; the ten biggest clones take up about a third. The chain joins TRBV12-3 or TRBV12-4 to TRBJ1-2; D is unresolved. This sequence was found in a woman aged 40 to 55 with Graves' ophthalmopathy. Source material: blood. Here the CDR3 DNA reads TGTGCCAGCAGTTACGGACGGAATAACTATGGCTACACCTTC. Residues: CASSYGRNNYGYTF.